This passage covers 20 T cell receptor beta chains from one sample sequenced in a study of CD8 T cells in ankylosing spondylitis. Regarding the study as a whole: Within ankylosing spondylitis blood, a TCR beta motif made up of eight highly homologous variants appeared to be characteristic.

No antigen has been identified for these receptors. TCRdb recomputed calls from the 5' RACE reads with MiXCR, one row per CDR3 protein. The data show more than 650,000 distinct CDR3 sequences, about an eighth seen once. The sequenced sample consisted of blood, either unsorted or a sorted T cell fraction (not recorded which). Receptors originate from a male donor with ankylosing spondylitis.

This clonotype has a handful of counts. This chain connects TRBV7-2 to TRBJ2-1, with D possibly TRBD2 on 6 matching bases. Germline CDR1 and CDR2: SGHTA and FQGNSA. The CDR3 is made up of 13 amino acids. The V end lost 5 bases, the J end lost 8 bases, and 13 bases lay between the germline ends. CDR3 DNA: TGTGCCAGCAGCCGGGACTCCGGCTATGAGCAGTTCTTC. Translated: CASSRDSGYEQFF. The full variable domain, its missing parts supplied by reference TRBV7-2 and TRBJ2-1, is GAGVSQSPSNKVTEKGKDVELRCDPISGHTALYWYRQSLGQGLEFLIYFQGNSAPDKSGLPSDRFSAERTGGSVSTLTIQRTQQEDSAVYLCASSRDSGYEQFFGPGTRLTVL.

This clonotype turned up a few times. V usage is TRBV7-9 and J usage is TRBJ1-4; D is unresolved. Germline V gives CDR1 SEHNR, CDR2 FQNEAQ (reference sequence). V shed 6 bases and J shed 3 bases, with 14 bases lying between them. The CDR3 contains 15 residues. CDR3 nucleotide sequence: TGTGCCAGCAGAAAGACCGGGAGCCCTAATGAAAAACTGTTTTTT. Protein sequence: CASRKTGSPNEKLFF. Full variable domain (outside the CDR3, taken from reference TRBV7-9 and TRBJ1-4): DTGVSQNPRHKITKRGQNVTFRCDPISEHNRLYWYRQTLGQGPEFLTYFQNEAQLEKSRLLSDRFSAERPKGSFSTLEIQRTEQGDSAMYLCASRKTGSPNEKLFFGSGTQLSVL.

V usage is TRBV5-1 and J usage is TRBJ2-1, with 10 bases identical to TRBD1. Per the germline V gene, CDR1 is SGHRS and CDR2 is YFSETQ. V was clipped by 4 bases and J by 15 bases; unmatched bases: 16. CDR3 length equals 15 residues. The CDR3 sequence is CASSVTGTGELVRFF. The CDR3 region has the DNA TGCGCCAGCAGCGTAACCGGGACAGGGGAATTAGTGCGGTTCTTC.

In its sample, this clonotype was seen a few times. The chain employs TRBV4-2 and TRBJ1-3; D may be TRBD1 (6 bases). CDR3 length equals 13 residues. The ends were cut back, 2 bases at V and 8 bases at J, with 10 bases in the middle. Germline V gene data show CDR1 as LGHNA and CDR2 as YNFKEQ. The CDR3 loop is CASSQPSGDTIYF. For the CDR3, the DNA is TGTGCCAGCAGCCAACCATCAGGGGACACCATATATTTT.

The sample holds many counts of this clonotype. The rearrangement links TRBV5-1 to TRBJ2-1; a weak D match, TRBD2 (5 bases). V was cut by 0 bases and J by 0 bases, with 10 bases left in between. The CDR3 covers 16 residues. CDR1 is SGHRS, CDR2 YFSETQ, per germline. CDR3 residues: CASSLEAGNSYNEQFF. The CDR3, as DNA: TGCGCCAGCAGCTTGGAGGCCGGGAACTCCTACAATGAGCAGTTCTTC.

The sample holds a few counts of this clonotype. J is TRBJ2-7 and V is TRBV13; weak D call: TRBD1 (5 bases). This CDR3 contains 16 residues. The V gene's germline CDR1 is PRHDT and CDR2 FYEKMQ (reference sequence). The V end lost 2 bases, the J end lost 0 bases, and 14 bases lay between the germline ends. CDR3 DNA sequence: TGTGCCAGCAGCTTATTTAGGGGCAGGAGCTCCTACGAGCAGTACTTC. Its translation is CASSLFRGRSSYEQYF.

This clonotype has ten or more counts. The chain recombines TRBV5-1 with TRBJ2-5; tentative D call: TRBD1 (6 bases). The V and J ends lost 7 bases and 0 bases respectively, with 7 bases between them. Germline V gene data show CDR1 as SGHRS and CDR2 as YFSETQ. The CDR3 length is 12 residues. The CDR3 bases are TGCGCCAGCCGGGACAACCAAGAGACCCAGTACTTC. Translating gives CASRDNQETQYF.

The sample holds a few counts of this clonotype. V gene TRBV10-3 combines with J gene TRBJ2-7; weak D call: TRBD1 (6 bases). Germline V CDR1 and CDR2: ENHRY, SYGVKD. The CDR3 is 13 residues long. The CDR3 protein is CAIGDTITYEQYF. The CDR3 DNA is TGTGCGATCGGGGACACGATCACCTACGAGCAGTACTTC.

The chain uses TRBV20-1 and TRBJ1-5, with 7 positions matching TRBD1. The CDR3 has 14 amino acids. Trimming removed 2 bases from V and 6 bases from J; junction bases left unmatched: 7. CDR1 is DFQATT, CDR2 SNEGSKA, per germline (reference sequence). The DNA for the CDR3 is TGCAGTGCTAGAAGGCGACAGGGCGCTCAGCCCCAGCATTTT. It is translated as CSARRRQGAQPQHF.

This clonotype was seen repeatedly, ten times or more. V is TRBV29-1 and J is TRBJ2-5; no clear D gene. Germline loops: CDR1 SQVTM, CDR2 ANQGSEA. Trimming shortened V by 0 bases and J by 2 bases, and 10 bases separated the two germline ends. The CDR3 covers 14 residues. For the CDR3, the DNA is TGCAGCGTTGAAGATTACCCCAGTCAAGAGACCCAGTACTTC. Amino acid sequence: CSVEDYPSQETQYF.

This clonotype was recorded a few times. This chain connects TRBV27 to TRBJ1-1; D uncertain. CDR3 size: 13 residues. Germline V lookup: CDR1 MNHEY, CDR2 SMNVEV (reference sequence). V shed 1 base and J shed 8 bases, with 11 bases lying between them. CDR3 sequence reads: CASSLYQSREAFF. In nucleotides, the CDR3 is TGTGCCAGCAGTTTATATCAGTCCAGGGAAGCTTTCTTT.

This clonotype was seen a handful of times. The chain joins TRBV10-3 to TRBJ1-6, with D perhaps TRBD1 (6 bases). V was shortened by 4 bases and J by 7 bases, with 14 bases between the two germline ends. The CDR3 loop spans 15 amino acids. Per germline, CDR1 ENHRY and CDR2 SYGVKD. The CDR3 sequence: CAISGGGAANSPLHF. CDR3 bases: TGTGCCATCAGTGGTGGGGGGGCTGCGAATTCACCCCTCCACTTT.

V and J are TRBV4-3 and TRBJ2-3, with TRBD2 matching 12 bases. V was clipped by 3 bases and J by 0 bases; unmatched bases: 4. The V gene's germline CDR1 is LGHNA and CDR2 YSLEER. The CDR3 is 17 amino acids. The DNA for the CDR3 is TGCGCCAGCAGCCACCCTAGCGGGGGGGCAAGCACAGATACGCAGTATTTT. It translates to CASSHPSGGASTDTQYF.

The chain is built from TRBV7-8 and TRBJ1-1; unclear D gene. The CDR3 is 15 amino acids. The germline gives CDR1 SGHVS, CDR2 FQNEAQ. V gave up 1 base and J gave up 1 base, with 10 bases separating them. The CDR3 sequence: CASSLGAGPNTEAFF. DNA for the CDR3: TGTGCCAGCAGCTTAGGGGCAGGACCGAACACTGAAGCTTTCTTT. The entire variable domain, with the rest obtained from reference TRBV7-8 and TRBJ1-1, is as follows: GAGVSQSPRYKVAKRGQDVALRCDPISGHVSLFWYQQALGQGPEFLTYFQNEAQLDKSGLPSDRFFAERPEGSVSTLKIQRTQQEDSAVYLCASSLGAGPNTEAFFGQGTRLTVV.

The chain links TRBV5-1 to TRBJ2-7, with TRBD2 matching 9 bases. The CDR3 has 15 amino acids. V dropped 2 bases and J dropped 3; count of bases not matched to a gene: 6. Germline V gene data show CDR1 as SGHRS and CDR2 as YFSETQ. CDR3 loop: CASSFGSGGLYEQYF. The CDR3 DNA sequence: TGCGCCAGCAGCTTTGGTAGCGGGGGACTCTACGAGCAGTACTTC. Full variable domain (remainder filled in from reference TRBV5-1 and TRBJ2-7): KAGVTQTPRYLIKTRGQQVTLSCSPISGHRSVSWYQQTPGQGLQFLFEYFSETQRNKGNFPGRFSGRQFSNSRSEMNVSTLELGDSALYLCASSFGSGGLYEQYFGPGTRLTVT.

This clonotype was recorded many times. V gene TRBV5-1 combines with J gene TRBJ1-2, with TRBD1 matching over 10 bases. Germline assignment: CDR1 SGHRS and CDR2 YFSETQ. The CDR3 consists of 15 residues. The junction had 7 bases not matched to a gene; V was cut back by 2 bases and J by 6 bases. The CDR3 protein is CASSFFPTGGNGYTF. The CDR3 DNA reads TGCGCCAGCAGCTTCTTCCCGACAGGGGGCAATGGCTACACCTTC.

The rearrangement uses TRBV7-2 and TRBJ2-5; 9 bases line up with TRBD2. This CDR3 has 15 residues. The germline gives CDR1 SGHTA, CDR2 FQGNSA. V trimming: 5 bases; J trimming: 5 bases; junction bases outside the gene matches: 9. Here the CDR3 DNA reads TGTGCCAGCAGCCAGCTGACTAGCGGTGTGGAGACCCAGTACTTC. Its translation: CASSQLTSGVETQYF.

This clonotype was counted ten times or more. V and J are TRBV12-3 or TRBV12-4 and TRBJ1-2; D is undetermined. V gave up 2 bases and J gave up 8 bases, with 9 bases separating them. This CDR3 is 12 amino acids long. The CDR3 bases are TGTGCCAGCAGTTTAAAACGGCGGGGCTACACCTTC. Protein product: CASSLKRRGYTF.

There are many counts of this clonotype. The genes are TRBV7-2 and TRBJ1-6, with 7 bases that match TRBD1. The ends lost 5 bases at V and 6 bases at J; junction bases unmatched: 4. The CDR3 has 14 residues. Germline-derived CDR1 and CDR2 are SGHTA and FQGNSA. CDR3 sequence: CASSARGPNSPLHF. CDR3 bases: TGTGCCAGCAGCGCGAGGGGGCCTAATTCACCCCTCCACTTT.

This clonotype was observed a handful of times. The genes are TRBV7-9 and TRBJ1-2; weak D call: TRBD1 (5 bases). Trimming took off 1 base at V and 4 bases at J, with 13 bases between the two ends. Germline CDR1 reads SEHNR; CDR2 reads FQNEAQ (reference sequence). The CDR3 runs to 15 residues. Here the CDR3 DNA reads TGTGCCAGCAGCTTAGGACAGTCGAACCGCTATGGCTACACCTTC. Its translation is CASSLGQSNRYGYTF.